Here is one T cell receptor (beta chain) with its context. No antigen is known for it. No per-base quality is available; no much larger clone lies one base away. All of the isolated RNA was reverse transcribed with the High Capacity cDNA Reverse Transcription Kit, so expressed TCRB transcripts were sequenced. Naive, central memory and regulatory T cell samples underwent deep immunoSEQ sequencing, averaging about 3.5 million total reads per sample. Sorted cells were lysed in RLT buffer, and RNA was extracted using DNase-treated RNeasy Micro or Mini kits according to cell number. To prevent cross-contamination, every cell subset was processed on its own, while patient and healthy donor samples were processed together. Using the immunoSEQ multiplex PCR, TCRB sequences were amplified from cDNA into 87-bp fragments spanning the CDR3 region. Sequencing of the amplicons was performed on the Illumina HiSeq platform. Regarding the original processing steps: PCR bias was computationally corrected using synthetic template baselines, reads within Hamming distance 2 were collapsed, and singletons that could not be merged were discarded. Reads were aligned against IMGT so that V, D and J genes, CDR3 length and insertions or deletions at six rearrangement sites could be assigned. Within each subset, clonotype counts were normalized to sorted cell number, and only after that were true diversity and Gini coefficients computed with the tcR R package. The overlap coefficient, calculated on TCRB nucleotide sequences, was used to quantify repertoire sharing. As a proxy for the pre-selection repertoire, out-of-frame TCRB sequences from naive cells were analyzed. TCRdb's version of the immuneACCESS table is confined to in-frame rearrangements and falls short of the full clone set. An unresolved V gene accounts for under half of the shortfall where checked; the remainder is of unknown origin. For V, J and clone size, that table is used; D and trimming come from the DNA. Here the sample has around 500,000 clones; about an eighth occur a single time. The top ten hold 0.04% to 0.05% of the sample.

Each donor gave one peripheral blood draw, averaging around 0.11 L, which was collected into heparinised tubes. A BD FACSAria II and a panel including CD45RO, CCR7, CD25, CD127, CD95 and CD27 were used to sort naive, central memory, regulatory and stem cell-like memory CD4+ T cells. Every sorted population had a purity above 95%. PBMCs were isolated immediately by Lymphoprep density gradient centrifugation and stained directly without culture. So that batch effects would be minimized, each experiment stained and sorted samples in pairs, pairing one healthy donor with one patient. The sample belongs to a study of beta chain features in type 1 diabetes listed by TCRdb under 2018. Some background on the complete study: Mean age, gender distribution, total cell number and subset yield did not differ between patients and healthy donors. Naive and central memory subsets were obtained from all 30 or so donors, but regulatory and stem cell-like memory subsets were isolated from only 8 patients and about eight healthy donors. Across all samples, almost 110 million sorted cells were examined, and cell number per subset correlated strongly with RNA yield. In the study, TCRB repertoires of sorted circulating CD4+ T cell subsets from recently diagnosed type 1 diabetes patients were compared with those of matched healthy donors. Broad study findings and their caveats: Fewer insertions and more nucleotide deletions at VDJ recombination sites were observed in patients with type 1 diabetes, implying thymic rearrangement abnormalities. Because the HLA sub-analyses included only small numbers of individuals, any influence of HLA type on TCRB rearrangement was left unresolved. Because cDNA rather than genomic DNA was sequenced, highly expressing activated cells could have been over-represented, although no difference in activation and CD3 levels was found between groups. Type 1 diabetes patients showed a moderate but significant shortening of TCRB CDR3 length in all four CD4+ subsets. Naive, central memory and regulatory TCRB repertoires appeared to be more alike among patients than among healthy donors. Shorter templates might be favored by PCR, yet because patient and control samples were amplified and corrected together, any such skew would affect both groups equally.

The receptor was derived from a woman younger than 35 in good health. The material sequenced was naive CD4+ T cells from blood. According to the study, the label for this sample's cell subset or site signals: true naive CD4+ T cells.

The CDR3 corresponds to CASSQALNKGRGGGIQYF. The nucleotide sequence is given as TGCGCCAGCAGCCAAGCCCTGAATAAAGGGCGGGGGGGAGGCATTCAGTACTTC. The chain is encoded by TRBV4-3 joined to TRBJ2-4; 9 nucleotides in the junction match TRBD2. The CDR3 measures 18 amino acids from cysteine to phenylalanine. Just CDR3 DNA is preserved here, 54 bases in frame from base 1. The germline V gene encodes CDR1 LGHNA and CDR2 YSLEER. Compared with germline, V lacks 1 base and J lacks 9 bases; bases without a gene match: 16.